These T cell receptor beta chains were read from a single sample in a study of shared clonotypes between healthy human individuals. TCRdb's copy holds only in-frame clones and misses some; the assay was immunoSEQ multiplex PCR. The sample shows about 2.3 million clones, 92% of them seen only once. The sequenced sample consisted of naive CD4+ T cells from PBMCs. Receptors originate from a young man in good health. Some clones in this sample may be carry-over from other donors' samples. The CDR3 runs from the conserved cysteine through the conserved F or W. The D gene is left open where the match is weak. Not every row has a clone size; where given, it reads once, few, many or a size class.

CDR3nt,CDR3aa,d_gene,j_gene,v_gene,abundance,len
TGTGCCAGCAGCAGGACAGGGGGTCCCCTTGGACCCCAGCATTTT,CASSRTGGPLGPQHF,TRBD1,TRBJ1-5,TRBV14,NA,15
TGTGCCAGCAGCTGGGGGTCCACGAATCAGCCCCAGCATTTT,CASSWGSTNQPQHF,NA,TRBJ1-5,TRBV7-8,once,14
TGTGCCAGCAGCGTAGCGGGCGGGAGGGCCGGCACCGGGGAGCTGTTTTTT,CASSVAGGRAGTGELFF,TRBD2,TRBJ2-2,TRBV9,NA,17
TGTGCCTGGACCGCCTTGCTTGACTATGGCTACACCTTC,CAWTALLDYGYTF,NA,TRBJ1-2,TRBV30,NA,13
TGTGCCAGCAGCTTATTGGGACAGCTTGAAGCTTTCTTT,CASSLLGQLEAFF,TRBD1,TRBJ1-1,TRBV7-2,NA,13
TGTGCCAGCAGCAAGCCGGGACAGGGCTACGAGCAGTACTTC,CASSKPGQGYEQYF,TRBD1,TRBJ2-7,TRBV6-5,NA,14
TGCGCCAGCAGCTTGGGACTTTTAGCTAACTATGGCTACACCTTC,CASSLGLLANYGYTF,NA,TRBJ1-2,TRBV5-1,once,15
TGCGCCAGCAGCCAAGATCAGGGGGCCGGCACTGAAGCTTTCTTT,CASSQDQGAGTEAFF,TRBD1,TRBJ1-1,TRBV4-1,few,15
TGTGCCAGCAGCTCTCGTTTCGCGGGAGGGCCTTGGCAGTATTTT,CASSSRFAGGPWQYF,TRBD2,TRBJ2-3,TRBV11-1,once,15
TGTGCCAGCAGCTTTAGTCCCCACCAAGAGACCCAGTACTTC,CASSFSPHQETQYF,NA,TRBJ2-5,TRBV7-6,NA,14
TGTGCCAGCAGTTATTGGCAAGCCACTGAAGCTTTCTTT,CASSYWQATEAFF,NA,TRBJ1-1,TRBV6-5,NA,13
TGCGCCAGCAGCGTTAGGACAGCCGAACCCTACGAGCAGTACTTC,CASSVRTAEPYEQYF,NA,TRBJ2-7,TRBV5-1,NA,15
TGTGCCAGCAGCTTGGATCGCGAGCAGTACTTC,CASSLDREQYF,NA,TRBJ2-7,TRBV5-6,NA,11
TGTGCCAGCAGCGTCTCCAGGGTCTCCTCTGGAAACACCATATATTTT,CASSVSRVSSGNTIYF,NA,TRBJ1-3,TRBV9,once,16
TGTGCCAGCAGCTCCGGCGAGACCCAGTACTTC,CASSSGETQYF,NA,TRBJ2-5,TRBV7-2,NA,11
TGTGCCAGCAGAACTAGGGACAGGGCCTACGAGCAGTACTTC,CASRTRDRAYEQYF,TRBD1,TRBJ2-7,TRBV28,NA,14
TGTGCCAGCCGTGTGGGGTCGAAGCCCCAGCATTTT,CASRVGSKPQHF,NA,TRBJ1-5,TRBV19,NA,12